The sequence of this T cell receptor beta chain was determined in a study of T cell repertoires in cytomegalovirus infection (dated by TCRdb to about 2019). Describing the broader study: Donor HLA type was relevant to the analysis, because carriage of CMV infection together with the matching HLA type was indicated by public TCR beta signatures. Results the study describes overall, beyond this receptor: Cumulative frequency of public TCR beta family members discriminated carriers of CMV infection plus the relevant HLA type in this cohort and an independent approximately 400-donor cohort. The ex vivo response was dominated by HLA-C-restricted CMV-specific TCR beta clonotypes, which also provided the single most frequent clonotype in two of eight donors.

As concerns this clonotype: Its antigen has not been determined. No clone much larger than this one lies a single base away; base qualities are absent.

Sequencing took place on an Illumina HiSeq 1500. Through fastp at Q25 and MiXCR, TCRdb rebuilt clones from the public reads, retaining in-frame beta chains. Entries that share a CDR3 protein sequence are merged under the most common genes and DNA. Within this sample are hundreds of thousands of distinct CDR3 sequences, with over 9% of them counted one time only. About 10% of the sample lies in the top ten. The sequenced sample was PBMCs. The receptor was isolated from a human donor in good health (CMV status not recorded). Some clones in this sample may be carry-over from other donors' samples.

The encoded CDR3 is CASSLFWDSGGETQYF. The nucleotide sequence reads TGTGCCAGCAGCTTATTCTGGGACTCGGGGGGAGAGACCCAGTACTTC. Recombination linked TRBV5-5 to TRBJ2-5, with TRBD2 identical over 7 junction bases. The CDR3 contains 16 residues, cysteine and phenylalanine counted. Here the CDR3 DNA is all that survives: 48 bases in frame from base 1. The V end gives up 2 bases and the J end 4 bases, leaving 11 bases in the junction not matched to a gene. The germline V gene encodes CDR1 SGHKS and CDR2 YYEKEE (reference sequence).